This T cell receptor (beta chain) was sequenced for a study of blood T cell repertoires in COVID-19. Study information: Both acute and convalescent COVID-19 samples were obtained from the United States, Italy and Spain. T cells, B-cell-depleted T cells, or PBMCs provided the cDNA or gDNA that served as material.

The J segment lost 8 bases and the V segment lost 7 bases, leaving 11 bases of the junction unmatched. From germline, CDR1 is LNHDA and CDR2 SQIVND (reference sequence). This CDR3 region has 15 residues. Per the study methods: Reference gene primer amplification in the assay estimated nucleated cell counts. Using immunoSEQ multiplex PCR, the repertoire was profiled, and TCRdb retains in-frame clones only, with some absent. V and J calls and clone size are given by that table; D and trimming were obtained from the DNA. The profile shows tens of thousands of clones, roughly 80% of them singletons. The gene calls are TRBV19 and TRBJ1-4; 9 positions match TRBD1. The sequence came from a woman aged 45-65 years with acute or convalescent COVID-19. The sequenced material came from peripheral blood. The DNA of the CDR3 is TGTGCCAGTACCGGGAAACAGGGGGCGCGAGAAAAACTGTTTTTT. Translation: CASTGKQGAREKLFF.